Presented here are 26 T cell receptor beta chains from one specimen sequenced in a study of tumor-infiltrating lymphocytes in primary liver carcinoma (dated by TCRdb to 2015 to 2018). Without any cell sorting, total RNA and DNA were co-extracted from roughly 21-30 mg of bulk tissue using the AllPrep DNA/RNA mini kit. Sequencing was carried out with an Illumina HiSeq 2500. Using a constant-region primer and ProtoScript II reverse transcriptase, TCRbeta-specific cDNA was reverse-transcribed from approximately 0.55 ug total RNA. TCRbeta libraries were built with three nested multiplex PCR rounds, a slightly modified ARM-PCR procedure. Multiplex TRBV1-TRBV30 forward primers and a Cbeta reverse primer were used in the first two PCR rounds, each of which was run for around 10 cycles. TCRdb took the public reads, trimmed them with fastp at Q25, ran MiXCR for clone calling and kept in-frame beta chains. Entries that share a CDR3 protein sequence are merged under the most common genes and DNA. In all, the sample holds some 55,000 distinct CDR3 sequences, and about 80% of those were seen once. Jointly, the top ten make up 25% of the sample.

Sequencing was done on a sample of liver tumor tissue from sampling region 2. Reading the label with the study, this specimen's cell subset or site is: tumor region T2, inferior pole. These receptors were taken from a man aged 40-49 years with primary liver carcinoma and hepatitis B virus infection.

Worth noting for this clonotype: Relative to the germline gene, one junction end is altered; a read error may explain this. CDR3 in amino acids: CTSSSLPQRGGGNEQFF. CDR3 nucleotides: TGCACCAGCAGCTCCCTCCCCCAGCGGGGGGGGGGGAATGAGCAGTTCTTC. V usage is TRBV5-1 and J usage is TRBJ2-1; TRBD2 agrees at 10 bases. The CDR3 is 17 residues long. Germline V lookup: CDR1 SGHRS, CDR2 YFSETQ.

On this clonotype itself: This likely comes from a read error, as the CDR3 has no conserved phenylalanine or tryptophan at its end. The rearrangement uses TRBV7-8 and TRBJ1-5; possible D gene TRBD1, 6 bases. This CDR3 is 14 amino acids long. CDR1 and CDR2 (germline): SGHVS, FQNEAQ. The CDR3 reads CGSSPGTLNQPQHY. The CDR3 nucleotides read TGTGGCAGCAGCCCAGGGACATTGAATCAGCCCCAGCATTAT.

The rearrangement joins TRBV11-2 to TRBJ2-3; TRBD2 matches at 9 bases. V was clipped by 11 bases and J by 2 bases; unmatched bases: 14. The length of the CDR3 is 16 residues. The germline CDR1 and CDR2 sequences are SGHAT and FQNNGV. CDR3 DNA sequence: TGTGCCGGCATCCCCCCGACTAGCGGCAACACAGATACGCAGTATTTT. It translates to CAGIPPTSGNTDTQYF.

Remarks on this clonotype: Its ends do not fully match the called genes, so a read error is possible. The chain employs TRBV6-5 and TRBJ2-1, with 9 bases identical to TRBD2. The V gene's germline CDR1 is MNHEY and CDR2 SVGAGI. The CDR3 runs to 15 residues. The CDR3 spells CVSSYSSASGNRKFF. The CDR3 DNA reads as TGTGTCAGCAGTTACTCTAGTGCTAGCGGGAATCGGAAGTTCTTC.

The chain joins TRBV12-3 or TRBV12-4 to TRBJ2-5, with no clear D. The CDR3 has 13 residues. V was pared by 7 bases and J by 5 bases, with 14 bases between. CDR3 in DNA: TGTGCCAGCACCCCCGACCATGAGGAGACCCAGTACTTC. The encoded protein is CASTPDHEETQYF.

This clonotype was detected ten times or more. The chain couples TRBV28 to TRBJ1-4; the D is unclear. From germline, CDR1 is MDHEN and CDR2 SYDVKM. This CDR3 has 15 residues. V dropped 6 bases and J dropped 6 bases, with 17 bases sitting between them. CDR3 sequence: CASRTGSRVYEKLFF. The CDR3 nucleotides read TGTGCCAGCAGAACGGGGTCGAGGGTGTATGAAAAACTGTTTTTT. Full variable domain (missing parts from reference TRBV28 and TRBJ1-4): DVKVTQSSRYLVKRTGEKVFLECVQDMDHENMFWYRQDPGLGLRLIYFSYDVKMKEKGDIPEGYSVSREKKERFSLILESASTNQTSMYLCASRTGSRVYEKLFFGSGTQLSVL.

About this clonotype: This is likely a read error, given that the CDR3 carries no conserved phenylalanine or tryptophan at its end. J is TRBJ2-3 and V is TRBV11-2, with 8 bases fitting TRBD2. Germline CDR1 SGHAT, CDR2 FQNNGV. This CDR3 contains 16 residues. Trimming at V came to 5 bases and at J to 2 bases, leaving 9 bases not matched to a gene. CDR3 protein: CASSPSTSANTDTQYS. CDR3 DNA sequence: TGTGCCAGCAGCCCCTCGACTAGCGCCAACACAGATACGCAGTATTCT.

This clonotype was recorded once. The CDR3 ends on some other residue instead of the conserved phenylalanine or tryptophan, so this is likely a read error. The DNA is omitted, as the CDR3 cannot be located on it reliably, and the CDR3 follows TCRdb's listing. This chain uses TRBV11-2 with TRBJ2-2. With termini counted, the CDR3 has 13 amino acids. CDR1 and CDR2 from the germline V gene are SGHAT and FQNNGV. CDR3 sequence reads: CASSYTDTREPFY.

This clonotype is medium-sized. The rearrangement links TRBV11-3 to TRBJ2-1; 8 nucleotides match TRBD1. This CDR3 region has 14 residues. V gave up 2 bases and J gave up 6 bases; unmatched junction bases: 3. Per germline, CDR1 SGHNT and CDR2 YENEEA. The CDR3 is CASSLSGGPNEQFF. The CDR3 coding sequence is TGTGCCAGCAGCTTATCAGGGGGCCCCAATGAGCAGTTCTTC.

The chain is built from TRBV10-1 and TRBJ2-5; 12 bases map to TRBD2. The germline gives CDR1 WNHNN, CDR2 SYGVQD (reference sequence). The CDR3 length is 15 residues. The CDR3 spells CDSSGGTSGQETQYF. The CDR3 bases are TGCGATAGCAGTGGCGGGACTAGCGGGCAAGAGACCCAGTACTTC.

About this clonotype: A read error is possible here, since a much larger clone lies one base away. The chain has TRBV7-9 and TRBJ2-7; D may be TRBD2 (5 bases). Germline CDR1 is SEHNR and CDR2 is FQNEAQ (reference sequence). The CDR3 has 16 residues. Trimming took 2 bases from V and 3 from J, leaving 17 bases between them. CDR3 in DNA: TGTGCCAGCAGCTTACGCTCCGGAGGACTGGTCTACGAGCAGTACTTC. Translation gives CASSLRSGGLVYEQYF. Supplemented by reference TRBV7-9 and TRBJ2-7, the full variable domain reads DTGVSQNPRHKITKRGQNVTFRCDPISEHNRLYWYRQTLGQGPEFLTYFQNEAQLEKSRLLSDRFSAERPKGSFSTLEIQRTEQGDSAMYLCASSLRSGGLVYEQYFGPGTRLTVT.

This clonotype was observed once. The CDR3 carries no conserved terminal phenylalanine or tryptophan, so it likely arises from a read error. The chain recombines TRBV6-1 with TRBJ1-4, with D hard to call. Germline V CDR1 and CDR2: MNHNS, SASEGT. V was cut by 3 bases and J by 4 bases, with 6 bases left in between. This CDR3 spans 13 amino acids. In DNA form, the CDR3 reads TGTGCCAGCAGTGAGACTGTTAATGAAAAACTGTTTTTA. Translation gives CASSETVNEKLFL.

In the case of this clonotype: The final CDR3 position lacks the conserved phenylalanine or tryptophan, pointing to a likely read error. The genes are TRBV6-6 and TRBJ1-5; maybe TRBD1 (5 bases). The length of the CDR3 is 15 residues. CDR1 MNHNY and CDR2 SVGAGI come from the germline V gene (reference sequence). The CDR3 reads CASSPRQGPHQPQHL. The CDR3 nucleotides read TGTGCAAGCAGTCCAAGGCAGGGTCCTCATCAGCCCCAGCATCTT.

Details on this clonotype: Because the CDR3 is missing its conserved closing phenylalanine or tryptophan, this is likely a read error. V gene TRBV11-2 combines with J gene TRBJ2-7; 9 positions match TRBD1. V gave up 5 bases and J gave up 3 bases; unmatched junction bases: 14. Germline V gene sequence: CDR1 SGHAT, CDR2 FQNNGV. This CDR3 spans 17 amino acids. In nucleotides, the CDR3 is TGTGCCAGCAGCATTGACCCGCCGGGACAGGGAAGCTACGAGCAGTACTCG. Translation gives CASSIDPPGQGSYEQYS.

As concerns this clonotype: A much larger clone lies a single base off, so this may be a read error. This chain joins TRBV28 and TRBJ2-1; 9 nucleotides line up with TRBD1. From germline, CDR1 is MDHEN and CDR2 SYDVKM. This CDR3 region has 14 residues. The CDR3 nucleotides are TGTGCCAGCAGGAGACAGGGGGTTTATGATGAGCTGTTCTTC. Protein: CASRRQGVYDELFF.

The table lists this clonotype with a few counts. One end of the junction does not line up with germline, which may come from a read error. The chain is built from TRBV30 and TRBJ1-5, with D possibly being TRBD1 (5 bases). Per the germline V gene, CDR1 is GTSNPN and CDR2 is SVGIG (reference sequence). This CDR3 has 17 amino acids. The DNA of the CDR3 is TGTGCCTGGAGTGCCGTAGGGGCAAATTGGGGCAATCAGCCCCGGCATTTT. Translated, it gives CAWSAVGANWGNQPRHF.

Details on this clonotype: An end of the junction does not agree with germline; a read error may underlie this. The V call is TRBV11-1, the J call TRBJ2-7; D not certain. Germline V gives CDR1 SGHAT, CDR2 FQDESV (reference sequence). The CDR3 loop spans 15 amino acids. CDR3 loop: CASSLEATVSYELHF. CDR3 sequence (DNA): TGTGCCAGCAGCTTAGAGGCGACTGTGTCCTACGAGCTGCACTTC.

This clonotype was counted ten times or more. The CDR3 region is CASSPRSADTQYF. CDR3 nucleotides: TGTGCCAGCAGCCCTCGTAGCGCGGATACGCAGTATTTT. The rearrangement joins TRBV4-2 to TRBJ2-3, with a tentative D call TRBD2 (5 bases). V was clipped by 4 bases and J by 6 bases, with 11 bases between them. Germline CDR1 is LGHNA and CDR2 is YNFKEQ. The CDR3 spans 13 residues.

This clonotype was counted ten times or more. The rearrangement links TRBV7-8 to TRBJ2-5; possible D gene TRBD1, 6 bases. The CDR3 spans 16 residues. Germline-derived CDR1 and CDR2 are SGHVS and FQNEAQ. V lost 5 bases and J lost 4, with 20 bases in between. In nucleotides, the CDR3 is TGTGCCAGCAGCCTAGACCCGGGACAAATATTAGAGACCCAGTACTTC. This codes for CASSLDPGQILETQYF.

Note on this clonotype: A read error may account for a junction end that differs from germline. The chain recombines TRBV12-3 or TRBV12-4 with TRBJ1-2; 7 nucleotides match TRBD1. The CDR3 runs to 15 residues. The chain's CDR3 is CVSSYRDRPNYGYTF. The CDR3 DNA reads TGTGTCAGCAGCTACCGGGACAGACCTAATTATGGCTACACCTTC.

A remark on this clonotype: A junction end diverges from the germline sequence, so it may reflect a read error. This sequence joins TRBV4-1 and TRBJ2-4, with D unresolved. Germline V gene data show CDR1 as MGHRA and CDR2 as YSYEKL. The CDR3 runs to 18 residues. The CDR3 spells CASSQDTPGLYAKNIQYF. CDR3 in DNA: TGTGCCAGCAGCCAAGATACCCCAGGCCTCTACGCCAAAAACATTCAGTACTTC.

This chain uses TRBV6-5 with TRBJ2-3; D is uncertain. V was shortened by 6 bases and J by 5 bases, with 15 bases between the two germline ends. CDR1 and CDR2 (germline): MNHEY, SVGAGI. This CDR3 spans 14 amino acids. The CDR3 spells CASSYKGLKDTQYF. As DNA, the CDR3 is TGTGCCAGCAGCTACAAGGGCTTAAAAGATACGCAGTATTTT.

Notes on this clonotype: A read error may account for a junction end that differs from germline. The chain uses TRBV14 and TRBJ2-7; TRBD2 aligns across 7 bases. The CDR3 loop spans 13 amino acids. The germline V gene encodes CDR1 SGHDN and CDR2 FVKESK. The CDR3 protein is CTSRMGGLPEQYF. In DNA, the CDR3 is TGTACCAGCAGGATGGGAGGGCTTCCGGAGCAGTACTTC.

This clonotype came up once. A read error is likely, as this CDR3 ends without the conserved phenylalanine or tryptophan. This chain joins TRBV29-1 and TRBJ2-7; a possible D gene is TRBD2 (5 bases). Germline V gene data show CDR1 as SQVTM and CDR2 as ANQGSEA. There are 13 residues in the CDR3. The CDR3 DNA reads as TGTAGCGTTGAAAGCCAGAATCCTTACGAGCAGTACTCC. Translation: CSVESQNPYEQYS.

Points on this clonotype: An end of the junction does not agree with germline; a read error may underlie this. The V and J genes are TRBV6-1 and TRBJ2-7; D is undetermined. From germline, CDR1 is MNHNS and CDR2 SASEGT. The CDR3 contains 13 residues. CDR3 loop: CASSEQSSFEQYF. As DNA, the CDR3 is TGTGCCAGCAGTGAACAGAGCTCCTTCGAGCAGTATTTC.

A remark on this clonotype: A read error may explain this, as a much larger clone is one base away. The V and J genes are TRBV28 and TRBJ2-5, with D possibly being TRBD1 or TRBD2 (6 bases each). V was clipped by 3 bases and J by 9 bases, with 14 bases between them. The CDR3 is 13 amino acids. CDR1 MDHEN and CDR2 SYDVKM come from the germline V gene. The CDR3 nucleotides are TGTGCCAGCAGTTTGGAGGGGGTGGAGGCCCAGTACTTC. Encoded protein: CASSLEGVEAQYF.